The text below deals with one TCR beta chain. The CDR3 runs to 15 residues. Trimming shortened V by 2 bases and J by 0 bases, and 8 bases separated the two germline ends. Germline CDR1 KGHSH, CDR2 LQKENI. The sample belongs to a study of blood T cell repertoires in COVID-19. Overall study context: COVID-19 samples from acute and convalescent phases originated in the United States, Italy and Spain.

In the authors' workflow: Using reference gene primer amplification, nucleated cell counts were estimated. Libraries were prepared by immunoSEQ multiplex PCR; TCRdb keeps only in-frame clonotypes and omits some of them. V and J calls and clone size come straight from that table; D and trimming were deduced from the DNA. The sample lists approximately 110,000 clones, 86% occurring once. Sequenced material: peripheral blood. The source is a human donor in a cohort sampled during active COVID-19. The chain employs TRBV18 and TRBJ1-3, with unresolved D. This CDR3 reads CASSPSSSSGNTIYF. The CDR3 region has the DNA TGTGCCAGCTCACCATCGTCCAGCTCTGGAAACACCATATATTTT. Complete variable domain (other parts from reference TRBV18 and TRBJ1-3): NAGVMQNPRHLVRRRGQEARLRCSPMKGHSHVYWYRQLPEEGLKFMVYLQKENIIDESGMPKERFSAEFPKEGPSILRIQQVVRGDSAAYFCASSPSSSSGNTIYFGEGSWLTVV.